A single sample gave rise to the 28 T cell receptor beta chains below, sequenced in a study of blood T cell repertoires in COVID-19. TCRdb keeps only in-frame clones here, not all; method: immunoSEQ multiplex PCR. This table holds hundreds of thousands of clones, approximately 86% found once. The sequencing input was peripheral blood. Source of these receptors: a woman between 25 and 40 years old who had recovered from COVID-19.

This clone was seen a handful of times. The chain is built from TRBV5-1 and TRBJ1-1, with 8 positions matching TRBD1. This CDR3 spans 14 amino acids. The junction had 5 bases not matched to a gene; V was cut back by 4 bases and J by 3 bases. Germline assignment: CDR1 SGHRS and CDR2 YFSETQ. CDR3 loop: CASSRTGRDTEAFF. As DNA, the CDR3 is TGCGCCAGCAGCCGGACAGGGAGGGACACTGAAGCTTTCTTT.

The V and J genes are TRBV19 and TRBJ1-2; D unclear. Trimming took off 0 bases at V and 1 base at J, with 9 bases between the two ends. Germline V gene sequence: CDR1 LNHDA, CDR2 SQIVND (reference sequence). This CDR3 has 15 residues. The CDR3 DNA sequence: TGTGCCAGTAGTATAGAGGCCAGGAATAACTATGGCTACACCTTC. Translating it yields CASSIEARNNYGYTF.

The genes are TRBV29-1 and TRBJ1-2, with 11 bases aligning to TRBD1. The CDR3 spans 16 residues. Germline V gives CDR1 SQVTM, CDR2 ANQGSEA. Trimming at V came to 5 bases and at J to 2 bases, leaving 10 bases not matched to a gene. This CDR3 is CSVTGTGGTGNYGYTF. The CDR3 region has the DNA TGCAGCGTTACCGGGACAGGGGGTACAGGAAACTATGGCTACACCTTC. Variable domain in full (rest from reference TRBV29-1 and TRBJ1-2): SAVISQKPSRDICQRGTSLTIQCQVDSQVTMMFWYRQQPGQSLTLIATANQGSEATYESGFVIDKFPISRPNLTFSTLTVSNMSPEDSSIYLCSVTGTGGTGNYGYTFGSGTRLTVV.

There are a few counts of this clone. V usage is TRBV28 and J usage is TRBJ1-4; 10 bases are shared with TRBD1. The length of the CDR3 is 15 residues. Trimming removed 5 bases from V and 6 bases from J; junction bases left unmatched: 6. Germline CDR1 MDHEN, CDR2 SYDVKM. Here the CDR3 DNA reads TGTGCCAGCAGTCCCGCCGGGACAGGGGATGAAAAACTGTTTTTT. This translates into CASSPAGTGDEKLFF.

The table lists this clone with a few counts. The V gene is TRBV4-1, the J gene TRBJ2-7; D gene ambiguous. Trimming shortened V by 2 bases and J by 4 bases, and 15 bases separated the two germline ends. CDR1 is MGHRA and CDR2 is YSYEKL in the germline V gene. The CDR3 sequence is 15 residues long. CDR3 coding DNA: TGCGCCAGCAGCCAATTCGCGCAGGATGGGTACGAGCAGTACTTC. It encodes CASSQFAQDGYEQYF.

There are a few counts of this clone. This chain connects TRBV19 to TRBJ1-1; 12 bases align to TRBD1. CDR1 and CDR2 from the germline V gene are LNHDA and SQIVND (reference sequence). CDR3 length: 17 amino acids. V shed 1 base and J 6 bases; nucleotides not matched to a gene: 9. CDR3 in amino acids: CASSIVSGTGGRPEAFF. CDR3 in DNA: TGTGCCAGTAGTATAGTTTCGGGGACAGGGGGCCGGCCTGAAGCTTTCTTT. The variable domain in full, with the rest retrieved from reference TRBV19 and TRBJ1-1, is DGGITQSPKYLFRKEGQNVTLSCEQNLNHDAMYWYRQDPGQGLRLIYYSQIVNDFQKGDIAEGYSVSREKKESFPLTVTSAQKNPTAFYLCASSIVSGTGGRPEAFFGQGTRLTVV.

This rearrangement joins TRBV12-3 or TRBV12-4 to TRBJ1-1; TRBD1 is a possible D gene (6 bases). The CDR3 is 12 residues long. V gave up 5 bases and J gave up 10 bases, with 14 bases separating them. The CDR3 sequence is CASSTGSLGAFF. CDR3 bases: TGTGCCAGCAGTACAGGGTCCCTCGGAGCTTTCTTT.

The chain carries TRBV9 and TRBJ2-2; the match to TRBD1 covers 8 bases. Germline V CDR1 and CDR2: SGDLS, YYNGEE. V shed 6 bases, J shed 7 bases, and the junction held 8 bases outside the gene matches. The CDR3 consists of 14 residues. CDR3 DNA: TGTGCCAGCACCCCGGGACAGGCCCGCGGGGAGCTGTTTTTT. It translates to CASTPGQARGELFF.

This rearrangement joins TRBV5-6 to TRBJ2-1; the D gene is possibly TRBD2 (5 bases). Germline V gene lookup returns CDR1 SGHDT and CDR2 YYEEEE. This CDR3 is 15 amino acids long. Trimming removed 0 bases at V and 8 bases at J, with 15 bases between. CDR3 protein: CASSLEGGGTYEQFF. In DNA form, the CDR3 reads TGTGCCAGCAGCTTGGAGGGCGGAGGAACCTATGAGCAGTTCTTC.

V gene TRBV3-1 (or the pseudogene TRBV3-2) combines with J gene TRBJ2-1; 11 positions match TRBD2. The J segment lost 9 bases and the V segment lost 6 bases, leaving 7 bases of the junction unmatched. Germline values: CDR1 LGHDT, CDR2 YNNKEL (reference sequence). This CDR3 is built from 14 residues. CDR3: CASRGLGTSGEQFF. The CDR3, as DNA: TGTGCCAGCAGAGGACTCGGGACTAGCGGTGAGCAGTTCTTC.

This clone has only a few counts. The chain joins TRBV24-1 to TRBJ2-2; weak D call: TRBD1 (6 bases). Germline V lookup: CDR1 KGHDR, CDR2 SFDVKD. The CDR3 runs 17 residues. Trimming removed 0 bases from V and 4 bases from J, with 14 bases in between. The CDR3: CATSDLPQGRGTGELFF. CDR3 nucleotides: TGTGCCACCAGTGATTTGCCTCAGGGGCGCGGCACCGGGGAGCTGTTTTTT.

V usage is TRBV28 and J usage is TRBJ1-4; D unresolved. Germline CDR1 reads MDHEN; CDR2 reads SYDVKM. The ends were cut back, 1 base at V and 10 bases at J, with 16 bases in the middle. This CDR3 spans 15 amino acids. CDR3 residues: CASSLSQPGSVKLFF. As DNA, the CDR3 is TGTGCCAGCAGTTTATCCCAGCCGGGTTCTGTAAAACTGTTTTTT.

V gene TRBV11-2 combines with J gene TRBJ1-3, with D perhaps matching TRBD1 (5 bases). Germline lookup yields CDR1 SGHAT and CDR2 FQNNGV. The CDR3 runs to 17 residues. V lost 3 bases and J 0 bases, leaving 15 bases between the germline ends. CDR3 nucleotides: TGTGCCAGCAGCTTGCAGCGGGGCTTGTTCTCTGGAAACACCATATATTTT. Protein sequence: CASSLQRGLFSGNTIYF.

The rearrangement joins TRBV7-8 to TRBJ2-1; TRBD2 agrees at 8 bases. This CDR3 comprises 16 residues. Trimming removed 5 bases from V and 5 bases from J; junction bases left unmatched: 11. Germline V lookup: CDR1 SGHVS, CDR2 FQNEAQ. The CDR3 DNA reads as TGTGCCAGCAGCGTCCGTCCGGGGGGGCTCGACAATGAGCAGTTCTTC. This sequence encodes CASSVRPGGLDNEQFF.

V usage is TRBV29-1 and J usage is TRBJ2-7; the D gene is possibly TRBD1 (8 bases). V was trimmed by 6 bases and J by 4 bases, leaving 16 bases between them. The CDR3 covers 13 residues. Per the germline V gene, CDR1 is SQVTM and CDR2 is ANQGSEA. In DNA, the CDR3 is TGCAGCGTCTCAACAGGGGGGGGATACGAGCAGTACTTC. This encodes CSVSTGGGYEQYF.

The chain carries TRBV6-5 and TRBJ2-1; D unclear. Deletions cut 10 bases from V and 9 bases from J, with 13 bases between. Per the germline V gene, CDR1 is MNHEY and CDR2 is SVGAGI. The CDR3 runs 11 residues. Here the CDR3 reads CATTASSEQFF. The CDR3 DNA follows: TGTGCCACCACTGCGAGTTCTGAGCAGTTCTTC.

This clone showed up just once. The chain recombines TRBV2 with TRBJ2-5; TRBD2 matches at 11 bases. From germline, CDR1 is SNHLY and CDR2 FYNNEI. The CDR3 is 16 amino acids. Trimming took 1 base from V and 4 from J; bases not matched to a gene: 5. The CDR3: CASSEVPLAGVETQYF. CDR3 in DNA: TGTGCCAGCAGTGAAGTCCCACTAGCGGGAGTAGAGACCCAGTACTTC.

CDR3 DNA: TGTGCCAGCAGTTTAGGGGGTCGCAATCAGCCCCAGCATTTT. Translating gives CASSLGGRNQPQHF. This chain joins TRBV6-2 or TRBV6-3 and TRBJ1-5; maybe TRBD1 (6 bases). The CDR3 contains 14 residues. The V end was cut by 4 bases, the J end by 2 bases, with 9 bases between. CDR1 is MNHEY, CDR2 SVGEGT, per germline.

This chain links TRBV9 with TRBJ2-7, with a tentative D call TRBD1 (6 bases). Between the trimmed V and J ends, which lost 4 bases and 5 bases, there was a span of 19 bases. The CDR3 is made up of 15 amino acids. Germline assignment: CDR1 SGDLS and CDR2 YYNGEE. The CDR3 spells CASSPWGQALNEQYF. The CDR3 DNA reads as TGTGCCAGCAGCCCGTGGGGGCAGGCTCTCAACGAGCAGTACTTC.

The rearrangement joins TRBV29-1 to TRBJ2-5; 8 nucleotides align to TRBD2. The CDR3 contains 13 residues. V gave up 6 bases and J gave up 5 bases; unmatched junction bases: 8. Germline V lookup: CDR1 SQVTM, CDR2 ANQGSEA. CDR3 in DNA: TGCAGCGTGGGTCTAGCGGGCGGGGAGACCCAGTACTTC. Its translation is CSVGLAGGETQYF.

The V gene is TRBV6-5, the J gene TRBJ2-5; D gene unclear. This CDR3 comprises 12 residues. Germline V CDR1 and CDR2: MNHEY, SVGAGI. V dropped 6 bases and J dropped 3 bases, with 8 bases sitting between them. CDR3 sequence reads: CASRSVEETQYF. In nucleotides, the CDR3 is TGTGCCAGCAGGTCGGTCGAAGAGACCCAGTACTTC.

The rearrangement uses TRBV5-4 and TRBJ2-1; weak D call: TRBD1 (6 bases). CDR3 size: 14 residues. Germline CDR1 and CDR2: SGHNT and YYREEE (reference sequence). Trimming took off 4 bases at V and 4 bases at J, with 12 bases between the two ends. CDR3 in amino acids: CASSQVGTYNEQFF. CDR3 DNA: TGTGCCAGCAGCCAAGTTGGGACATACAATGAGCAGTTCTTC.

This sequence joins TRBV3-1 (or the pseudogene TRBV3-2) and TRBJ2-7, with 8 bases fitting TRBD2. Germline lookup yields CDR1 LGHDT and CDR2 YNNKEL (reference sequence). The V and J ends lost 4 bases and 10 bases, in that order; junction bases with no gene match: 6. There are 12 residues in the CDR3. The DNA of the CDR3 is TGTGCCAGCAGCCCCACCGGGGGGGTACAGTACTTC. Translation gives CASSPTGGVQYF.

The chain joins TRBV2 to TRBJ2-7, with 11 nucleotides matching TRBD2. The CDR3 loop spans 15 amino acids. After removal of 6 bases from V and 0 bases from J, the junction contained 4 bases not matched to a gene. The germline CDR1 and CDR2 sequences are SNHLY and FYNNEI. This CDR3 reads CASSHTSGSSYEQYF. CDR3 nucleotide sequence: TGTGCCAGCAGCCACACTAGCGGGAGCTCCTACGAGCAGTACTTC.

The chain couples TRBV6-2 or TRBV6-3 to TRBJ2-3; 7 bases align to TRBD2. The trim removed 4 bases at V and 5 bases at J, leaving 3 bases unmatched. CDR1 and CDR2 (germline): MNHEY, SVGEGT. CDR3 length: 13 amino acids. The chain's CDR3 is CASSLGEGDTQYF. CDR3 nucleotides: TGTGCCAGCAGTTTAGGGGAGGGAGATACGCAGTATTTT.

V gene TRBV7-2 combines with J gene TRBJ2-7; no definite D call. The CDR3 totals 15 residues. Germline-derived CDR1 and CDR2 are SGHTA and FQGNSA. Trimming cost V 1 base and J 4 bases, with 14 bases left between them. CDR3 region: CASSLVFGHEYEQYF. CDR3 coding DNA: TGTGCCAGCAGCTTAGTTTTTGGCCACGAATACGAGCAGTACTTC.

This clone was found once. This chain connects TRBV28 to TRBJ1-5, with D maybe TRBD1 (5 bases). Per the germline V gene, CDR1 is MDHEN and CDR2 is SYDVKM. The CDR3 runs 14 residues. Trimming shortened V by 1 base and J by 4 bases, and 8 bases separated the two germline ends. The CDR3 reads CASSLFGGNQPQHF. The CDR3 coding sequence is TGTGCCAGCAGTTTATTCGGGGGGAATCAGCCCCAGCATTTT.

The rearrangement joins TRBV28 to TRBJ1-2; TRBD1 matches 7 bases. This CDR3 is 15 amino acids long. Trimming took 6 bases from V and 3 from J; bases not matched to a gene: 10. CDR1 and CDR2 (germline): MDHEN, SYDVKM. CDR3 DNA: TGTGCCAGCAGAGAGGGACAGCACCAACACTATGGCTACACCTTC. This gives the protein CASREGQHQHYGYTF.